The sequence of this T cell receptor beta chain was determined in a study of blood T cell repertoires in COVID-19. Study context: COVID-19 samples, acute and convalescent, were from the United States, Italy and Spain.

The CDR3 length is 11 residues. Germline lookup yields CDR1 LNHDA and CDR2 SQIVND (reference sequence). A remark on this clone: The germline gene is not matched at one end of the junction; a read error may be the cause.

In the original workflow: Reference gene primers were amplified, and this amplification served to estimate nucleated cell counts. TCRdb keeps only in-frame clones here, not all; method: immunoSEQ multiplex PCR. The DNA gave D and trimming, while V, J and clone size come from that table. Of 97,000 or so clones detected, 87% appear once; the ten largest clones hold 4% to 5.5%. Patients of the Seattle cohort, enrolled during active infection, were followed longitudinally. Sequencing was carried out using peripheral blood. The sequence was obtained from a woman between 50 and 59 years old with COVID-19, enrolled during active disease. This chain joins TRBV19 and TRBJ1-3; the D gene is possibly TRBD1 (5 bases). CDR3 loop: CASSIGQRLHF. Here the CDR3 DNA reads TGTGCCAGTAGTATTGGACAAAGGTTGCATTTT.